This T cell receptor (beta chain) was recovered during a study of shared clonotypes between healthy human individuals. Broader study findings: Tissues were not sampled, only blood, and their repertoires likely differ.

This was a deep-level run. Using immunoSEQ multiplex PCR, the repertoire was profiled, and TCRdb retains in-frame clones only, with some absent. The repertoire has more than 600,000 clones, about 90% of them found once; the top ten carry approximately 22%. It was CD45RO-negative cells, positively selected for CCR7, that made up naive CD8 cells, with terminally differentiated effector memory CD45RA+ cells excluded. Only Caucasian adults living in Nashville, Tennessee made up the donor group. As concerns this clone: Its matching antigen is unknown.

Trimming pared 4 bases from V and 1 base from J, leaving 4 bases between. This CDR3 region has 12 residues. Germline V gene data show CDR1 as SGHAT and CDR2 as FQDESV (reference sequence). The genes are TRBV11-1 and TRBJ1-2, with D unclear. This clonotype was obtained from a man younger than 45 in good health. Sequencing used naive CD8+ T cells sorted from blood. The CDR3 sequence is CASSSYNYGYTF. CDR3 DNA sequence: TGTGCCAGCAGCTCGTATAACTATGGCTACACCTTC.